This is a list of T cell receptor beta chains from one sample in a study of immune heterogeneity within non-small cell lung tumors. Using its own MiXCR run on the multiplex PCR reads, TCRdb lists one record per CDR3 protein. Of approximately 4,600 distinct CDR3 sequences listed, 36% were seen once; the top ten hold 25% to 30%. Sequenced input: lung tumor tissue. These receptors were taken from a woman aged 45-60 years with non-small cell lung cancer. The CDR3 runs from the conserved cysteine through the conserved F or W. Each record gives: CDR3 protein, J gene, V gene.

CDR3: CASSPDYSYNEQFF
J: TRBJ2-1
V: TRBV19

CDR3: CSAVSVMNTEAFF
J: TRBJ1-1
V: TRBV20-1

CDR3: CASSLSGEGVWHF
J: TRBJ1-5
V: TRBV6-1

CDR3: CSAPGGAHTEAFF
J: TRBJ1-1
V: TRBV20-1

CDR3: CASSSGGRMNTEAFF
J: TRBJ1-1
V: TRBV28

CDR3: CASSIQASNYGYTF
J: TRBJ1-2
V: TRBV19

CDR3: CASSFVGGANTGELFF
J: TRBJ2-2
V: TRBV28

CDR3: CASGTNIVDQPQHF
J: TRBJ1-5
V: TRBV19

CDR3: CASSQVGGQETQYF
J: TRBJ2-5
V: TRBV7-7

CDR3: CASSAGTNYGYTF
J: TRBJ1-2
V: TRBV2

CDR3: CASTGHTYEQYF
J: TRBJ2-7
V: TRBV28

CDR3: CASSSWLPNTGELFF
J: TRBJ2-2
V: TRBV11-2

CDR3: CASSIDTRRNQPQHF
J: TRBJ1-5
V: TRBV19

CDR3: CASNTGARDTEAFF
J: TRBJ1-1
V: TRBV11-2

CDR3: CSASHLGNTEAFF
J: TRBJ1-1
V: TRBV20-1

CDR3: CASSQDCGNNQPQHF
J: TRBJ1-5
V: TRBV3-1

CDR3: CASSLTGDEKLFF
J: TRBJ1-4
V: TRBV6-1

CDR3: CASRPLAGGTDTQYF
J: TRBJ2-3
V: TRBV5-1

CDR3: CSSSPGDRDRGYYGYTF
J: TRBJ1-2
V: TRBV5-4

CDR3: CASGGPSGGGAKNIQYF
J: TRBJ2-4
V: TRBV7-2